Listed here is a single TCR beta chain. The antigen remains unidentified. The CDR3 sequence is 16 residues long. Germline assignment: CDR1 MDHEN and CDR2 SYDVKM. Trimming cost V 8 bases and J 6 bases, with 23 bases left between them. CD4+ cells yielded CD45RA+ naive and CD45RA-negative memory subsets. The protocol was immunoSEQ multiplex PCR, while the TCRdb copy is restricted to in-frame clones and leaves out a portion. This table has about 510,000 clones, 90% to 97% appearing once. This sample stems from a study of shared clonotypes between healthy human individuals. Study-level results: It was anticipated that sequencing depth would influence how many clonotypes donors shared.

The sample taken for sequencing was naive CD4+ T cells sorted from blood. Noted subset: CD45RA+ positively selected. The rearrangement uses TRBV28 and TRBJ1-5; TRBD1 is a possible D gene (5 bases). The sequence derives from a woman in her twenties or thirties in good health. The CDR3 DNA reads TGTGCCAGCCGCGGGTCGGGACCCTTGCTTGGTCAGCCCCAGCATTTT. Its protein is CASRGSGPLLGQPQHF.